This T cell receptor beta chain was documented in a study of cytomegalovirus exposure and HLA in healthy donors. Points from the study as a whole: The dataset shows that most TCR sequences were rare, while some public TCRs occurred in many donors. Analyzed later, most CMV-associated TCR beta chains appeared HLA-restricted. In a later analysis, at a false discovery rate of 0.05, over 15,000 TCR beta sequences matched HLA alleles.

All donors participated as healthy donors of bone marrow. There are a few counts of this clone. Its specificity is not known. This PCR relied on a set of 60 Vbeta primers and 13 Jbeta primers. The method was immunoSEQ multiplex PCR; TCRdb's version includes in-frame clones alone and lacks a portion of them. The sample lists 160,000 or so clones; 80% to 85% were seen once. Trimming left V 4 bases short and J 2 bases short, with 13 bases between. CDR3 size: 15 residues. The germline V gene has CDR1 SGDLS and CDR2 YYNGEE. Specimen: PBMCs. The sequence came from a man over 45 in good health and CMV-seropositive. The chain carries TRBV9 and TRBJ2-1; maybe TRBD2 (5 bases). The CDR3 DNA follows: TGTGCCAGCAGCCTCGGTTCGGGAACCTACAATGAGCAGTTCTTC. The encoded protein is CASSLGSGTYNEQFF.